These 2 T cell receptor beta chains share one sample of origin, sequenced in a study of blood T cell repertoires in COVID-19. The assay was immunoSEQ multiplex PCR, and TCRdb's table has in-frame clones only and misses some. Here the sample spans 70,000 or so clones, about 80% being singletons. What was sequenced was peripheral blood. The source of these receptors is a human donor in a cohort sampled during active COVID-19.

V usage is TRBV5-6 and J usage is TRBJ2-5; D is perhaps TRBD1 (6 bases). V shed 4 bases and J shed 0 bases, with 19 bases lying between them. The V gene's germline CDR1 is SGHDT and CDR2 YYEEEE. There are 17 residues in the CDR3. The CDR3 coding sequence is TGTGCCAGCAGCGCGGACGCCGGACAGTGGTACCAAGAGACCCAGTACTTC. As protein: CASSADAGQWYQETQYF.

The chain is built from TRBV15 and TRBJ1-1; D is unresolved. Germline values: CDR1 LNHNV, CDR2 YYDKDF (reference sequence). This CDR3 comprises 14 residues. V was shortened by 1 base and J by 1 base, with 7 bases between the two germline ends. The CDR3 region is CATSRGGKNTEAFF. Here the CDR3 DNA reads TGTGCCACCAGCAGAGGCGGAAAGAACACTGAAGCTTTCTTT.